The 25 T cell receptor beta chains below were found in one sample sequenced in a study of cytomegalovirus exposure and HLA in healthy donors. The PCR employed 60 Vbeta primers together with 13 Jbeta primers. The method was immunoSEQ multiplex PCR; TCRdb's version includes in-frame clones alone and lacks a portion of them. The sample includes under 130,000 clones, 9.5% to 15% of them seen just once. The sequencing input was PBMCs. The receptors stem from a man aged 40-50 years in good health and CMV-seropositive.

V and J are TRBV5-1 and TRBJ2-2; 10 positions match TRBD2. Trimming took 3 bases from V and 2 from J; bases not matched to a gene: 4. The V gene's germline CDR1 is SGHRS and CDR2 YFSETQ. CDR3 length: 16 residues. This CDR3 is CASSSGLALNTGELFF. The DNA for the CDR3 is TGCGCCAGCAGCTCGGGACTAGCGCTCAACACCGGGGAGCTGTTTTTT.

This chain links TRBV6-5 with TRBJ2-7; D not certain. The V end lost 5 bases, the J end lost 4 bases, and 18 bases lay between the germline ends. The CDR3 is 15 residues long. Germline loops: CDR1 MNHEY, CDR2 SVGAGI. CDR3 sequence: CASSATGSPRYEQYF. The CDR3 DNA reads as TGTGCCAGCAGTGCGACCGGGTCTCCCCGTTACGAGCAGTACTTC.

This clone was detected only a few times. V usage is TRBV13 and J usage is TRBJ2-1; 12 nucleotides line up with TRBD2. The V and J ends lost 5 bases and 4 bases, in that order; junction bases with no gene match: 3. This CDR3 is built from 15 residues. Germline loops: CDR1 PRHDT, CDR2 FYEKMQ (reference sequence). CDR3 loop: CASSPLAGGYNEQFF. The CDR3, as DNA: TGTGCCAGCAGCCCACTAGCGGGGGGTTACAATGAGCAGTTCTTC.

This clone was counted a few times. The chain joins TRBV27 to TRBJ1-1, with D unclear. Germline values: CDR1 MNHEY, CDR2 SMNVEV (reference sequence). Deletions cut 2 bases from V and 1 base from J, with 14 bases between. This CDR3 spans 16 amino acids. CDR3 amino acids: CASSLRGWSANTEAFF. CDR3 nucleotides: TGTGCCAGCAGTTTAAGAGGGTGGTCCGCGAACACTGAAGCTTTCTTT.

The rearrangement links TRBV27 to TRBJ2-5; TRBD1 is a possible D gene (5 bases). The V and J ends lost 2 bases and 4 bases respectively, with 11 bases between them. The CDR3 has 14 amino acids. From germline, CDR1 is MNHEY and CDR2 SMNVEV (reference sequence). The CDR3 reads CASSLKGQRETQYF. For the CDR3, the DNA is TGTGCCAGCAGTTTAAAGGGGCAGCGAGAGACCCAGTACTTC.

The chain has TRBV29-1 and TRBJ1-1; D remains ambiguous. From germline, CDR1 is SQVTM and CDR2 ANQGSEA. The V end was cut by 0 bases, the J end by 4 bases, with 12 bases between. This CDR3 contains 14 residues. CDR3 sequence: CSVEESGSGTEAFF. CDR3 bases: TGCAGCGTTGAAGAGTCGGGGAGCGGCACTGAAGCTTTCTTT.

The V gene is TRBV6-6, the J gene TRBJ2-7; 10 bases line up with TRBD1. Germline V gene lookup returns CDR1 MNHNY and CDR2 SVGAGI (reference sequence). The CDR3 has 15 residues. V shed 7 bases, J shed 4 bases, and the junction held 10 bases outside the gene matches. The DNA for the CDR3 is TGTGCCAGCAAATACCCGGGACAGGGGCTTTACGAGCAGTACTTC. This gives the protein CASKYPGQGLYEQYF.

The CDR3 protein is CASSLWGASRYNEQFF. Here the CDR3 DNA reads TGTGCCAGCAGCTTATGGGGAGCCTCAAGATACAATGAGCAGTTCTTC. The V call is TRBV7-2, the J call TRBJ2-1; perhaps TRBD2 as D (5 bases). The CDR3 covers 16 residues. V shed 2 bases and J shed 4 bases, with 15 bases lying between them. CDR1 and CDR2 from the germline V gene are SGHTA and FQGNSA.

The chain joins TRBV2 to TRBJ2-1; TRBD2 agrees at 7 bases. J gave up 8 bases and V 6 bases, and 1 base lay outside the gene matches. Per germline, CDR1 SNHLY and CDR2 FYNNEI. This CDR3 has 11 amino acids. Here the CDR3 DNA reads TGTGCCAGCAGCCGGGAGGATGAGCAGTTCTTC. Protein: CASSREDEQFF. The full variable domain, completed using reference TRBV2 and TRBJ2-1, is EPEVTQTPSHQVTQMGQEVILRCVPISNHLYFYWYRQILGQKVEFLVSFYNNEISEKSEIFDDQFSVERPDGSNFTLKIRSTKLEDSAMYFCASSREDEQFFGPGTRLTVL.

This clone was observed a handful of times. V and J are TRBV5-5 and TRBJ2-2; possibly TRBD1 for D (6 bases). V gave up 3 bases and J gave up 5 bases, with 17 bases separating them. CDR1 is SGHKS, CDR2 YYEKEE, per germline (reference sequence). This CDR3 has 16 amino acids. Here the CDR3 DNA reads TGTGCCAGCAGCTCCTCCTTGACGAGGGGGACCGGGGAGCTGTTTTTT. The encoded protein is CASSSSLTRGTGELFF.

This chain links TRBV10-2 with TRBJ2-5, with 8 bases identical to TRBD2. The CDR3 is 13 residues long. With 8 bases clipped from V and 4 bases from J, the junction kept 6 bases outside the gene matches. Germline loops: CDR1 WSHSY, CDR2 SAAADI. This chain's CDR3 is CASGGLAGETQYF. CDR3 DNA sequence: TGCGCCAGCGGCGGACTAGCTGGAGAGACCCAGTACTTC.

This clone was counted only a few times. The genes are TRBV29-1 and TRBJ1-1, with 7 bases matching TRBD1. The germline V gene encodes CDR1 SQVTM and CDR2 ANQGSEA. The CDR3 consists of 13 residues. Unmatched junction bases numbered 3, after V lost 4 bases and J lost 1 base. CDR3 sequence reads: CSVGAGGNTEAFF. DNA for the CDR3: TGCAGCGTTGGGGCAGGGGGGAACACTGAAGCTTTCTTT.

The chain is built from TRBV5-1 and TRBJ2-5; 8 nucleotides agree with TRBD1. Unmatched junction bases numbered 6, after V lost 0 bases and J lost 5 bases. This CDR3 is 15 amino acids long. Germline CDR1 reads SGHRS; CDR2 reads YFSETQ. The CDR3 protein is CASSLAQGASETQYF. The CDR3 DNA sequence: TGCGCCAGCAGCTTGGCGCAGGGGGCTAGCGAGACCCAGTACTTC.

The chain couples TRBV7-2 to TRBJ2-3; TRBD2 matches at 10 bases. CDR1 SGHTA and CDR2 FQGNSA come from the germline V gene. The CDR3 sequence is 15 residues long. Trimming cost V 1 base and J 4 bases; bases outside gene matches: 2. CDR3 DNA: TGTGCCAGCAGCTTAGGGCTAGCGGGAGCAGATACGCAGTATTTT. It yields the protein CASSLGLAGADTQYF. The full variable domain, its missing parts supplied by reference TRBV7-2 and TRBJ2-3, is GAGVSQSPSNKVTEKGKDVELRCDPISGHTALYWYRQSLGQGLEFLIYFQGNSAPDKSGLPSDRFSAERTGGSVSTLTIQRTQQEDSAVYLCASSLGLAGADTQYFGPGTRLTVL.

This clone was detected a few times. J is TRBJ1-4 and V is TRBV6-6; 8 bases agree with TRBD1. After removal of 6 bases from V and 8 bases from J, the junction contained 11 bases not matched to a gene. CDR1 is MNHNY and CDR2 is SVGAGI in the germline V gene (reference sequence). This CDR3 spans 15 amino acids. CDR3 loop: CASSRTQTGAEKLFF. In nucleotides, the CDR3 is TGTGCCAGCAGCCGAACCCAGACAGGGGCGGAAAAACTGTTTTTT.

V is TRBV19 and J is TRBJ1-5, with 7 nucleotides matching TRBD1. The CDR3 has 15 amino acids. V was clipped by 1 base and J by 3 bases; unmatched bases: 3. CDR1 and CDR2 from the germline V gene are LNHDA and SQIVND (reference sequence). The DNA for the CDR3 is TGTGCCAGTAGTATAGGACAGGGTGACAATCAGCCCCAGCATTTT. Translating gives CASSIGQGDNQPQHF.

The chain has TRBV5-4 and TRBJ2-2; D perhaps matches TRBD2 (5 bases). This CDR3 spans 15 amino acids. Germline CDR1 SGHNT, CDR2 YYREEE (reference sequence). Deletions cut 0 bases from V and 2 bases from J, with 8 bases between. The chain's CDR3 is CASSLGAGNTGELFF. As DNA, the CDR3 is TGTGCCAGCAGCTTGGGGGCGGGTAACACCGGGGAGCTGTTTTTT.

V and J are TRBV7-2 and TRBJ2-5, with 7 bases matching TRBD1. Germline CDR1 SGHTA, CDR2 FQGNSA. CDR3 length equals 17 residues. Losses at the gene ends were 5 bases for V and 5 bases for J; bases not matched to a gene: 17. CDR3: CASSLELGVGGGETQYF. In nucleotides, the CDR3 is TGTGCCAGCAGCCTCGAACTGGGGGTAGGGGGCGGGGAGACCCAGTACTTC.

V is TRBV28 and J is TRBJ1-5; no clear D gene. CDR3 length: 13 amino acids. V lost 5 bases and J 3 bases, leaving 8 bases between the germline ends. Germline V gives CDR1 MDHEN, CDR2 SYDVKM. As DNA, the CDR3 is TGTGCCAGCAGTCAGGTCCTCAATCAGCCCCAGCATTTT. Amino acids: CASSQVLNQPQHF. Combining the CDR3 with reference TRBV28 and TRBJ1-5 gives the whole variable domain DVKVTQSSRYLVKRTGEKVFLECVQDMDHENMFWYRQDPGLGLRLIYFSYDVKMKEKGDIPEGYSVSREKKERFSLILESASTNQTSMYLCASSQVLNQPQHFGDGTRLSIL.

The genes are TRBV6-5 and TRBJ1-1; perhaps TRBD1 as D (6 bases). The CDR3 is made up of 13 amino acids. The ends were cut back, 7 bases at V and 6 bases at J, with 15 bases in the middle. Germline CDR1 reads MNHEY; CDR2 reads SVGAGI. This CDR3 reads CASNKQGWAEAFF. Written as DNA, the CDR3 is TGTGCCAGCAACAAACAGGGTTGGGCTGAAGCTTTCTTT.

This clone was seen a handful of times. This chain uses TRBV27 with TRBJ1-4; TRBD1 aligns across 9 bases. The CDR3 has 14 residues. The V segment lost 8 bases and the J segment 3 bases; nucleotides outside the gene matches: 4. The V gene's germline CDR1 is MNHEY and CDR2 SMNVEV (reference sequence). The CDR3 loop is CASGGTGSNEKLFF. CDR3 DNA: TGTGCCAGCGGGGGGACAGGGTCTAATGAAAAACTGTTTTTT.

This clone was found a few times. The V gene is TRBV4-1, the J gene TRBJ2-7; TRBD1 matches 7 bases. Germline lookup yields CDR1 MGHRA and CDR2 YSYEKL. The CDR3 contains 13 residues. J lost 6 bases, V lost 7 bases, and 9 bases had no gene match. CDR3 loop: CASKRVGGVEQYF. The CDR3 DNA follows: TGCGCCAGCAAAAGAGTAGGGGGCGTCGAGCAGTACTTC.

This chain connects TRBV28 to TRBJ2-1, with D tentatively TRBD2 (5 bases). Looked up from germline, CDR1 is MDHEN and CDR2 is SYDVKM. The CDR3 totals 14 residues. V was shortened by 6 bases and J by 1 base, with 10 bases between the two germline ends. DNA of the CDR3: TGTGCCAGCAGCGGGGATAATTCCTACAATGAGCAGTTCTTC. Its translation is CASSGDNSYNEQFF.

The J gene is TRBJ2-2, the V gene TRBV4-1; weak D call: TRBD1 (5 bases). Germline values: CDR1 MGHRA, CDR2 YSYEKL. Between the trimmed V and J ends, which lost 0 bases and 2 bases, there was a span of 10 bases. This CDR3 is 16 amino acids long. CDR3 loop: CASSQDRQTNTGELFF. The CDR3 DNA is TGCGCCAGCAGCCAAGATAGACAGACAAACACCGGGGAGCTGTTTTTT.

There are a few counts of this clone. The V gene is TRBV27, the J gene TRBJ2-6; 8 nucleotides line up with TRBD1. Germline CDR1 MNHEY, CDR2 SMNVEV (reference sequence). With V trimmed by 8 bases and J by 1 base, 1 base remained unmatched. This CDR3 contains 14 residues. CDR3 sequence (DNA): TGTGCCAGCTGGACAGGGTCTGGGGCCAACGTCCTGACTTTC. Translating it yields CASWTGSGANVLTF. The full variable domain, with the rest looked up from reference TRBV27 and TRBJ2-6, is EAQVTQNPRYLITVTGKKLTVTCSQNMNHEYMSWYRQDPGLGLRQIYYSMNVEVTDKGDVPEGYKVSRKEKRNFPLILESPSPNQTSLYFCASWTGSGANVLTFGAGSRLTVL.